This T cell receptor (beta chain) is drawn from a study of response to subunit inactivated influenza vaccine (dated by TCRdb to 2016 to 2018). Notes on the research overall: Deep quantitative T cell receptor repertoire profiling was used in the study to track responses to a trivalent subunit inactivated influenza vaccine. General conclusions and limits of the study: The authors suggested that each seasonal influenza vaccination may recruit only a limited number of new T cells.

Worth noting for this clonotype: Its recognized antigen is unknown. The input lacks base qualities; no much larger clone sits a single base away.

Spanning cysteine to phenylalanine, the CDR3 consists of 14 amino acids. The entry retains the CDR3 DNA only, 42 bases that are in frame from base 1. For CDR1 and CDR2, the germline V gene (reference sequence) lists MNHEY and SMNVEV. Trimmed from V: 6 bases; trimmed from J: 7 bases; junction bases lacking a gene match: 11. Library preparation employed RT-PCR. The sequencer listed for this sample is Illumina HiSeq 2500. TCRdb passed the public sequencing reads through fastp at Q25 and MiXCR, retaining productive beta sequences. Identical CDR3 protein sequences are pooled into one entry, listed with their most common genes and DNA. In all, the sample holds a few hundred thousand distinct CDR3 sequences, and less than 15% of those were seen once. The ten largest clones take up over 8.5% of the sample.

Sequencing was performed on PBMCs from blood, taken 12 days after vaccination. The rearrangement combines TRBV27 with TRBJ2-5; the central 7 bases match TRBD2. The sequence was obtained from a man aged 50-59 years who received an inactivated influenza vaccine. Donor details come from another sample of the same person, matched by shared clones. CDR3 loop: CASRQAGTGVTQYF. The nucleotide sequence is TGTGCCAGCAGACAAGCGGGGACGGGGGTGACCCAGTACTTC.